This record looks at one TCR beta chain sequence and its context. The antigen is undetermined. The table came from immunoSEQ multiplex PCR; TCRdb's copy has only in-frame clones and leaves some out. Here the sample spans 150,000 or so clones, roughly 90% being singletons. The data derive from a study of T cell responses to AZD1222 COVID-19 vaccine. Points from the study as a whole: Vaccine-related CD4 TCRs covered spike, predominating at 160-218 and 743-854. The breadth and depth of Spike-specific TCRs increased once two AZD1222 doses had been given. Donors were chiefly white British, with a greater number of females, and clonal diversity was perhaps underestimated.

Trimming left V 5 bases short and J 7 bases short, with 18 bases between. The CDR3 has 15 amino acids. Germline V lookup: CDR1 SGHAT, CDR2 FQNNGV. The sample was peripheral blood, taken on day 0 of AZD1222 vaccination. This receptor was identified in an adult in good health. The chain links TRBV11-2 to TRBJ1-3, with D maybe TRBD1 (5 bases). The CDR3 nucleotides read TGTGCCAGCAGCCCCCTTGGGGGACTGGGGAACACCATATATTTT. Its translation: CASSPLGGLGNTIYF. The whole variable domain, filled in from reference TRBV11-2 and TRBJ1-3, reads EAGVAQSPRYKIIEKRQSVAFWCNPISGHATLYWYQQILGQGPKLLIQFQNNGVVDDSQLPKDRFSAERLKGVDSTLKIQPAKLEDSAVYLCASSPLGGLGNTIYFGEGSWLTVV.